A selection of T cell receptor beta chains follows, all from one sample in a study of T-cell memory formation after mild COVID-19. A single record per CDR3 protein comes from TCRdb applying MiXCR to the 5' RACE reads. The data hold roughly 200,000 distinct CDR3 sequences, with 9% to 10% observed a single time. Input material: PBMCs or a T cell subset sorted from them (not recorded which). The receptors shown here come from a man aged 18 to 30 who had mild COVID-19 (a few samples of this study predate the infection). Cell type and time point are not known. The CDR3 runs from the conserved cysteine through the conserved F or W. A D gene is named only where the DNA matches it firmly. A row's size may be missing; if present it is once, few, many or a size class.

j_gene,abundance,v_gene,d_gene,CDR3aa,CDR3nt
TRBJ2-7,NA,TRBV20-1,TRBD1,CSARGEMRTGAEQYF,TGCAGTGCTAGGGGTGAAATGAGGACAGGGGCCGAGCAGTACTTC
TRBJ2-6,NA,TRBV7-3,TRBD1,CASSSDRAGANVLTF,TGTGCCAGCAGTTCCGACAGGGCTGGGGCCAACGTCCTGACTTTC
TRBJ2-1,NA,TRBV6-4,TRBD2,CASSEGPVGTRLFF,TGTGCCAGCAGTGAGGGGCCGGTAGGGACTAGACTTTTCTTC
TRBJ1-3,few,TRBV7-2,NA,CASRLSMVSGNTIYF,TGTGCCAGCAGACTATCGATGGTCTCTGGAAACACCATATATTTT
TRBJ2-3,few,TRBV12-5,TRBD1,CASGLTVTGGTDTQYF,TGTGCTAGTGGTTTGACCGTGACAGGGGGCACAGATACGCAGTATTTT
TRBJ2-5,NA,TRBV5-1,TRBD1,CASSLFGQGEETQYF,TGCGCCAGCAGCTTGTTCGGACAGGGCGAAGAGACCCAGTACTTC
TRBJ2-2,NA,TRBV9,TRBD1,CASSRTGGSIGELFF,TGTGCCAGCAGTCGGACAGGGGGTTCTATCGGGGAGCTGTTTTTT
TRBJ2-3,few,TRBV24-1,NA,CATSVGGAQYF,TGTGCCACCAGTGTCGGAGGTGCGCAGTATTTT
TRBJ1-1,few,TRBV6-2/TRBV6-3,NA,CASSTGPPRTEAFF,TGTGCCAGCAGTACGGGACCCCCGAGGACTGAAGCTTTCTTT
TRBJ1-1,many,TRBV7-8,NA,CASSSTGPTATEAFF,TGTGCCAGCAGCTCCACCGGGCCAACCGCCACTGAAGCTTTCTTT
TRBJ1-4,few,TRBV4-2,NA,CASSQEAMGEKLFF,TGTGCCAGCAGCCAAGAGGCCATGGGGGAAAAACTGTTTTTT
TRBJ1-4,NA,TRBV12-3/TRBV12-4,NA,CASSFIRGREKLFF,TGTGCCAGCAGTTTTATAAGAGGGAGGGAAAAACTGTTTTTT
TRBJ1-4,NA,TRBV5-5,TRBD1,CASSLGQGYATGEKLFF,TGTGCCAGCAGCTTGGGACAGGGATACGCGACGGGGGAAAAACTGTTTTTT
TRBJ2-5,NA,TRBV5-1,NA,CASSLVPGDRETQYF,TGCGCCAGCAGCTTGGTACCAGGGGATAGGGAGACCCAGTACTTC
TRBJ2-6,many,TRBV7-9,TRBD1,CASSGRDRGNPGANVLTF,TGTGCCAGCAGCGGAAGGGACAGGGGGAACCCTGGGGCCAACGTCCTGACTTTC
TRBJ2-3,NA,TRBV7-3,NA,CASSSARTDTQYF,TGTGCCAGCAGCTCGGCGCGGACAGATACGCAGTATTTT
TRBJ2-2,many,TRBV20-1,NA,CSAMGPANGELFF,TGCAGTGCTATGGGACCCGCCAACGGGGAGCTGTTTTTT
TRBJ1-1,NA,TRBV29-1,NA,CSVSRTQNTEAFF,TGCAGCGTGTCGAGGACCCAGAACACTGAAGCTTTCTTT
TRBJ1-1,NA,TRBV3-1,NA,CASSLGPRGATEAFF,TGTGCCAGCAGCCTTGGGCCTCGGGGGGCAACTGAAGCTTTCTTT
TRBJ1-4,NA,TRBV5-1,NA,CASSPEGVLNEKLFF,TGCGCCAGCAGCCCCGAAGGTGTATTAAATGAAAAACTGTTTTTT
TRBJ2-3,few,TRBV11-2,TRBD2,CASSQLAGGLGDTQYF,TGTGCCAGCAGCCAGTTAGCGGGGGGGCTGGGAGATACGCAGTATTTT
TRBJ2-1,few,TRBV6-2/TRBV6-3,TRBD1,CASSYDTGTGSYNEQFF,TGTGCCAGCAGTTACGATACCGGGACAGGATCCTACAATGAGCAGTTCTTC
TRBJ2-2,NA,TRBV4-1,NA,CASSLRPRGFGELFF,TGCGCCAGCAGCTTAAGACCGAGGGGTTTCGGGGAGCTGTTTTTT
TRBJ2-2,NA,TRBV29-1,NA,CSVSENTGELFF,TGCAGCGTTTCCGAGAACACCGGGGAGCTGTTTTTT
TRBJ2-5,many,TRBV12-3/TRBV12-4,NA,CASSFLGGETQYF,TGTGCCAGCAGTTTCTTGGGCGGGGAGACCCAGTACTTC
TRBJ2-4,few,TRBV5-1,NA,CASSLDRPKNIQYF,TGCGCCAGCAGCTTGGATCGTCCCAAAAACATTCAGTACTTC
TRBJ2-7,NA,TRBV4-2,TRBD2,CASSQGLAGAYEQYF,TGTGCCAGCAGCCAAGGACTAGCGGGGGCCTACGAGCAGTACTTC
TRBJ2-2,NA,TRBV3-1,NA,CASSQVPTGELFF,TGTGCCAGCAGCCAAGTCCCCACCGGGGAGCTGTTTTTT
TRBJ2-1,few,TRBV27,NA,CASSHDRYYNEQFF,TGTGCCAGCAGTCACGACAGGTATTACAATGAGCAGTTCTTC
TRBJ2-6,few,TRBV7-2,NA,CASSNRDSGANVLTF,TGTGCCAGCAGCAATCGGGACTCTGGGGCCAACGTCCTGACTTTC
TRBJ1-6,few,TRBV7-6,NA,CASRFDRSFGTLHF,TGTGCCAGCAGGTTCGACAGGTCCTTTGGGACCCTCCACTTT
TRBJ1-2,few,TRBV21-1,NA,CASSSGRQSPVGDYGYTF,TGTGCCAGCAGCTCGGGAAGGCAGTCGCCCGTGGGAGACTATGGCTACACCTTC
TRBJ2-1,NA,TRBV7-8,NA,CASSQREMGEQFF,TGTGCCAGCAGCCAAAGAGAGATGGGGGAGCAGTTCTTC
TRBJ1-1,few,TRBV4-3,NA,CASSVLMNTEAFF,TGCGCCAGCAGCGTCTTAATGAACACTGAAGCTTTCTTT
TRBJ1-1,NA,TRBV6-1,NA,CASSEVWGGIGFF,TGTGCCAGCAGTGAAGTATGGGGGGGGATTGGTTTCTTT
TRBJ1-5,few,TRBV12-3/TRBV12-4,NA,CASNLAGGQPQHF,TGTGCCAGCAACCTCGCGGGGGGGCAGCCCCAGCATTTT
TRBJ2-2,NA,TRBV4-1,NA,CASSHDHNTGELFF,TGCGCCAGCAGCCACGATCATAACACCGGGGAGCTGTTTTTT
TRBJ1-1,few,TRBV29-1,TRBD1,CSVTGVNTEAFF,TGCAGCGTCACAGGGGTAAACACTGAAGCTTTCTTT
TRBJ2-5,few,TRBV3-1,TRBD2,CASSPGLAGQIFGETQYF,TGTGCCAGCAGCCCAGGACTAGCGGGTCAGATTTTCGGAGAGACCCAGTACTTC
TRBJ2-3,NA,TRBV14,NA,CASSHYSKDTQYF,TGTGCCAGCAGCCACTACTCAAAAGATACGCAGTATTTT
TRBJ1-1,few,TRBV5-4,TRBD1,CASSSSDRGNTEAFF,TGTGCCAGCAGCTCCAGTGACAGGGGTAACACTGAAGCTTTCTTT
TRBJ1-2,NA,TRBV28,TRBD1,CASIPPGQINYGYTF,TGTGCCAGCATACCTCCGGGACAGATAAACTATGGCTACACCTTC